This entry lists 27 T cell receptor beta chains sequenced from one sample in a study of tumor-infiltrating lymphocytes in primary liver carcinoma. For each extraction, RNA and DNA were obtained together from around 20-30 mg of unsorted bulk tissue. From 400 to 500 ng total RNA, TCR beta cDNA was generated with a primer in the constant region. The TCR beta library was amplified through three nested multiplex PCR rounds in a modified ARM-PCR procedure. In the first two PCR rounds, TRBV1-TRBV30 forward primers were paired with a C-beta reverse primer, and each round lasted roughly 9 cycles. Via MiXCR, TCRdb re-called the multiplex PCR reads, giving one row per CDR3 protein. The sample consists of about 74,000 distinct CDR3 sequences, approximately 70% of them appearing once. The sample comprised liver tumor tissue from sampling region 4. Subset denoted: tumor region T4, right-lateral pole. The receptors shown here come from a man aged 40-50 years with primary liver carcinoma and hepatitis B virus infection.

Concerning this clonotype: The junction differs from germline at one of its ends, possibly a read error. The chain carries TRBV28 and TRBJ2-3; D unclear. Germline assignment: CDR1 MDHEN and CDR2 SYDVKM. The CDR3 extends over 16 amino acids. The CDR3 loop is CTSSLAPFSQQDTQYF. The CDR3 DNA follows: TGTACCAGCAGTTTAGCCCCGTTTTCTCAGCAAGATACGCAGTATTTT.

Comments on this clonotype: One junction end does not reproduce the germline sequence, and a read error may be involved. The V and J genes are TRBV6-6 and TRBJ2-1; tentatively, D is TRBD1 (6 bases). The CDR3 contains 16 residues. In germline, CDR1 is MNHNY, CDR2 SVGAGI (reference sequence). CDR3 bases: TGTGCCAGCAGTTACTCACCGGGGCAGGGGTACAATGTGCAGTTCTTC. It specifies CASSYSPGQGYNVQFF.

This clonotype was observed many times. The genes are TRBV29-1 and TRBJ2-6, with TRBD2 as a possible D gene (5 bases). The CDR3 covers 16 residues. The V gene lost 6 bases and the J gene lost 0 bases, with 15 bases spanning the gap. The germline CDR1 and CDR2 sequences are SQVTM and ANQGSEA. CDR3 residues: CSVYGGSSSGANVLTF. CDR3 sequence (DNA): TGCAGCGTCTACGGCGGGTCCTCCTCTGGGGCCAACGTCCTGACTTTC.

In nucleotides, the CDR3 is TGTGCCAGCAATTCAGCCAGTTCCCCGGACGAGCAGTACTTC. It encodes CASNSASSPDEQYF. V gene TRBV28 combines with J gene TRBJ2-7; D is ambiguous. Trimming pared 7 bases from V and 5 bases from J, leaving 18 bases between. Germline values: CDR1 MDHEN, CDR2 SYDVKM. The CDR3 is 14 residues long.

Remarks on this clonotype: Here the CDR3 omits its conserved ending phenylalanine or tryptophan, so a read error is the likely source. This chain joins TRBV12-3 or TRBV12-4 and TRBJ2-1, with 8 bases fitting TRBD2. The CDR3 is made up of 13 amino acids. The CDR3 protein is CVSSPTSANEQFL. The CDR3 DNA reads TGTGTCAGCAGTCCGACTAGCGCCAATGAGCAGTTCTTA.

Concerning this clonotype: This clone may be a read error of a much larger clone one base away. The rearrangement uses TRBV7-9 and TRBJ2-6; D is unclear. Germline CDR1 SEHNR, CDR2 FQNEAQ (reference sequence). The length of the CDR3 is 16 residues. The V end lost 5 bases, the J end lost 2 bases, and 13 bases lay between the germline ends. As DNA, the CDR3 is TGTGCCAGCAGCCCCGGGTTCAGCCCTGGGGCCAACGTCCTGACTTTC. As protein: CASSPGFSPGANVLTF.

This clonotype was seen repeatedly, ten times or more. This sequence joins TRBV6-6 and TRBJ2-1, with 13 positions matching TRBD2. The V and J ends lost 2 bases and 9 bases, in that order; junction bases with no gene match: 16. The CDR3 is 19 amino acids. Germline values: CDR1 MNHNY, CDR2 SVGAGI (reference sequence). Here the CDR3 reads CASSYPIFGGLAGKVEQFF. CDR3 nucleotides: TGTGCCAGCAGTTACCCTATCTTTGGGGGACTAGCGGGAAAGGTTGAGCAGTTCTTC.

Regarding this clonotype: Germline is not matched at one junction end, which may reflect a read error. The gene calls are TRBV11-2 and TRBJ2-1; D gene unclear. Germline V gene lookup returns CDR1 SGHAT and CDR2 FQNNGV. The CDR3 spans 13 residues. Here the CDR3 reads CASSLNVAYEQLF. CDR3 DNA: TGTGCCAGCAGCTTAAATGTTGCATATGAGCAGTTATTC.

By proportion, this clonotype is medium-sized. The chain is built from TRBV29-1 and TRBJ2-1, with a possible D match to TRBD1 (8 bases). Between the trimmed V and J ends, which lost 1 base and 6 bases, there was a span of 25 bases. The CDR3 spans 18 residues. CDR1 SQVTM and CDR2 ANQGSEA come from the germline V gene. CDR3 in amino acids: CSVEGGGWAGGRSNEQFF. CDR3 bases: TGCAGCGTTGAAGGGGGGGGTTGGGCAGGGGGCCGTTCCAATGAGCAGTTCTTC.

A note on this clonotype: The junction departs from the called germline gene at one end, perhaps through a read error. The gene calls are TRBV29-1 and TRBJ2-7; perhaps TRBD2 as D (5 bases). Germline CDR1 and CDR2: SQVTM and ANQGSEA. The CDR3 is 12 amino acids. The CDR3 DNA sequence: TGCAACGTTGTCGAGGGCCCCTACGAGCAGTACTTC. This sequence encodes CNVVEGPYEQYF.

This clonotype was seen a handful of times. At one of its ends the junction is not consistent with the germline gene, which may arise from a read error. The rearrangement uses TRBV11-1 and TRBJ2-5; possibly TRBD2 for D (5 bases). Germline V CDR1 and CDR2: SGHAT, FQDESV (reference sequence). The CDR3 totals 15 residues. CDR3 DNA: TGTGCCAGCAACTTGAGCGGCGTGACGCGAGAGACCCACTACTTC. Protein product: CASNLSGVTRETHYF.

This clonotype was detected a few times. A much bigger clone sits one base away, suggesting this may be a read error. No conserved phenylalanine or tryptophan ends this CDR3, so it is likely a read error. CDR3 residues: CASRRPLKDTEAFV. DNA for the CDR3: TGTGCCAGCAGACGACCGCTGAAAGACACTGAAGCTTTCGTT. The rearrangement links TRBV12-3 or TRBV12-4 to TRBJ1-1; D gene unclear. The V end was cut by 6 bases, the J end by 3 bases, with 14 bases between. CDR3 length equals 14 residues.

A word on this clonotype: An end of the junction differs from the germline gene, which may be a read error. The chain carries TRBV10-3 and TRBJ2-3, with 7 bases matching TRBD1. This CDR3 is 13 amino acids long. Per the germline V gene, CDR1 is ENHRY and CDR2 is SYGVKD. Here the CDR3 reads CVISTGNTDTQYF. The CDR3 nucleotides are TGTGTCATCTCGACAGGGAACACAGATACGCAGTATTTT.

In the case of this clonotype: This could be a read error, since a much larger clone is one nucleotide away. The chain employs TRBV7-9 and TRBJ2-1; tentative D call: TRBD2 (7 bases). The CDR3 covers 16 residues. The V end was cut by 3 bases, the J end by 0 bases, with 12 bases between. Germline V gives CDR1 SEHNR, CDR2 FQNEAQ (reference sequence). CDR3 nucleotides: TGTGCCAGCAGCTTCGGGGGGCCGAGCTCCTACAATGAGCAGTTCTTC. It translates to CASSFGGPSSYNEQFF.

A few counts support this clonotype. A read error may be the cause here, since a much bigger clone is one base away. CDR3: CASGTGQNYGYTF. For the CDR3, the DNA is TGCGCCAGCGGCACGGGACAGAACTATGGCTACACCTTC. This chain joins TRBV5-1 and TRBJ1-2; 7 bases match TRBD1. Germline V gene lookup returns CDR1 SGHRS and CDR2 YFSETQ. The CDR3 consists of 13 residues. Trimming at V came to 7 bases and at J to 2 bases, leaving 5 bases not matched to a gene.

As to this clonotype: Mismatch with germline at one junction end may stem from a read error. This chain joins TRBV10-3 and TRBJ2-7; TRBD2 agrees at 9 bases. The CDR3 has 15 residues. Looked up from germline, CDR1 is ENHRY and CDR2 is SYGVKD. CDR3 residues: CTISESSGDSTEKYF. In DNA form, the CDR3 reads TGTACCATCAGTGAGTCTAGCGGGGACTCTACCGAGAAGTACTTC.

As regards this clonotype: Because the CDR3 is missing its conserved closing phenylalanine or tryptophan, this is likely a read error. The chain couples TRBV29-1 to TRBJ2-2, with a tentative D call TRBD1 (7 bases). Germline lookup yields CDR1 SQVTM and CDR2 ANQGSEA. The CDR3 spans 13 residues. CDR3 sequence: CSGQDPGAGELFL. The DNA of the CDR3 is TGTAGCGGACAGGACCCGGGCGCCGGGGAGCTGTTTTTG.

Comments on this clonotype: Sequence at one end of the junction differs from germline and may be a read error. The rearrangement links TRBV6-2 or TRBV6-3 to TRBJ2-2; TRBD1 or TRBD2 may be the D gene (5 bases each). The germline CDR1 and CDR2 sequences are MNHEY and SVGEGT. The length of the CDR3 is 13 residues. CDR3 protein: CASIQSGTGELFF. CDR3 nucleotide sequence: TGTGCCAGCATTCAGTCCGGGACCGGAGAGCTGTTTTTT.

The sample holds many counts of this clonotype. This chain links TRBV6-5 with TRBJ2-7; TRBD1 matches 9 bases. CDR1 MNHEY and CDR2 SVGAGI come from the germline V gene. CDR3 length: 15 residues. Unmatched junction bases numbered 9, after V lost 2 bases and J lost 7 bases. Here the CDR3 reads CASSYAPDGTGEQYF. The CDR3 nucleotides are TGTGCCAGCAGTTACGCCCCAGACGGGACAGGGGAGCAGTACTTC.

Points on this clonotype: Relative to the germline gene, one junction end is altered; a read error may explain this. This sequence joins TRBV6-5 and TRBJ1-1; D possibly corresponds to TRBD1 (5 bases). Germline V CDR1 and CDR2: MNHEY, SVGAGI. This CDR3 has 14 amino acids. As DNA, the CDR3 is TGTGCCAACAGTTACGGGGGTAGTAACACTGAAGCCTTCTTT. Translated: CANSYGGSNTEAFF.

This clonotype was observed many times. The gene calls are TRBV5-1 and TRBJ2-7; 7 bases are a match to TRBD2. The CDR3 has 12 residues. The germline V gene encodes CDR1 SGHRS and CDR2 YFSETQ. The V and J ends lost 3 bases and 5 bases, in that order; junction bases with no gene match: 2. CDR3 region: CASSWAGDEQYF. CDR3 nucleotides: TGCGCCAGCAGCTGGGCGGGGGACGAGCAGTACTTC.

The chain combines TRBV12-3 or TRBV12-4 with TRBJ2-3; D is undetermined. V lost 10 bases to trimming and J lost 1 base, with 15 bases between them. CDR3 length: 14 residues. CDR3 sequence (DNA): TGTGCCAACGGTTTAGGGCAGGGCACAGATACGCAGTATTTT. Translated: CANGLGQGTDTQYF.

In regard to this clonotype: With a much larger clone just one base away, this may be a read error. The rearrangement uses TRBV10-3 and TRBJ2-1; 14 bases match TRBD2. From germline, CDR1 is ENHRY and CDR2 SYGVKD. CDR3 length equals 15 residues. CDR3 sequence reads: CAIRTGTSGSNEQSF. CDR3 sequence (DNA): TGTGCCATCAGGACCGGGACTAGCGGGAGTAATGAGCAGTCCTTC.

A note on this clonotype: A much larger clone differs by one base, so this may be a read error. This chain links TRBV5-1 with TRBJ2-3; 7 positions agree with TRBD2. CDR1 and CDR2 (germline): SGHRS, YFSETQ. The CDR3 is made up of 18 amino acids. V shed 4 bases, J shed 0 bases, and the junction held 14 bases outside the gene matches. This chain's CDR3 is CASSHGIGDYFSTDTQYF. CDR3 sequence (DNA): TGCGCCAGCAGCCACGGGATAGGGGACTACTTTAGCACAGATACGCAGTATTTT.

V gene TRBV6-1 combines with J gene TRBJ1-5; TRBD1 matches 9 bases. The CDR3 is 18 amino acids. The junction had 16 bases not matched to a gene; V was cut back by 10 bases and J by 0 bases. Germline V gene data show CDR1 as MNHNS and CDR2 as SASEGT. CDR3 DNA sequence: TGTGCCAACAGACTCGGGACAGGGAATCCCTATAGCAATCAGCCCCAGCATTTT. Amino acids: CANRLGTGNPYSNQPQHF.

This clonotype was detected ten times or more. CDR3 protein: CASRLTYEQYF. CDR3 nucleotides: TGTGCCAGTAGACTGACCTACGAGCAGTACTTC. The V and J genes are TRBV6-1 and TRBJ2-7, with unresolved D. Looked up from germline, CDR1 is MNHNS and CDR2 is SASEGT. Trimming shortened V by 9 bases and J by 2 bases, and 8 bases separated the two germline ends. This CDR3 has 11 residues.

This clonotype was seen repeatedly, ten times or more. The chain has TRBV2 and TRBJ2-1, with D tentatively TRBD2 (5 bases). Trimming left V 7 bases short and J 8 bases short, with 12 bases between. The germline V gene encodes CDR1 SNHLY and CDR2 FYNNEI. The CDR3 is 12 amino acids. The CDR3 reads CASKRNGDEQFF. The CDR3 DNA is TGTGCCAGCAAACGGAACGGGGATGAGCAGTTCTTC.